This T cell receptor (beta chain) originates from a study of cytomegalovirus exposure and HLA in healthy donors. Germline V CDR1 and CDR2: MNHEY, SVGAGI. The CDR3 length is 15 residues. V gave up 7 bases and J gave up 4 bases, with 19 bases separating them. The PCR employed 60 Vbeta primers together with 13 Jbeta primers. TCRdb keeps only in-frame clones here, not all; method: immunoSEQ multiplex PCR. The sample lists under 250,000 clones, 76% seen once, with over 0.55% in the top ten. The sequence came from a man younger than 35 in good health and CMV-seronegative. The chain joins TRBV6-5 to TRBJ2-5, with D perhaps matching TRBD1 (5 bases). The sequenced sample was PBMCs. The CDR3 reads CASTLAPGQGETQYF. Written as DNA, the CDR3 is TGTGCCAGCACTCTTGCCCCAGGGCAAGGAGAGACCCAGTACTTC.